This T cell receptor beta chain was captured by sequencing in a study of neoadjuvant nivolumab and ipilimumab in lung cancer. Overall study results and limits: TCR receptors were sequenced in few samples. Higher pretherapy blood TCR richness went with higher resected-tumor richness. From pretherapy to surgery, tumor richness and clonality rose with dual therapy.

This CDR3 spans 14 amino acids. Germline CDR1 is GTSNPN and CDR2 is SVGIG (reference sequence). J gave up 7 bases and V 3 bases, and 7 bases lay outside the gene matches. Points on this clone: Its antigen is still unknown.

Measured with immunoSEQ multiplex PCR; TCRdb has only the in-frame clones, and not every one. The sample shows over 25,000 clones, 60% to 85% of them seen only once. The source was tumor tissue, collected after neoadjuvant nivolumab, alone or with ipilimumab, at or shortly before surgery. The V and J genes are TRBV30 and TRBJ2-4, with TRBD1 identical over 9 bases. This TCR was recovered from an adult with non-small cell lung cancer. Written as DNA, the CDR3 is TGTGCCTGGAGCGGCGGGACAGGGCTCAACATTCAGTACTTC. It translates to CAWSGGTGLNIQYF.